This TCR beta chain emerged from a study of T cells in Graves' hyperthyroidism and ophthalmopathy. TCR beta CDR3 regions were amplified from RNA transcripts. An initial round of RT-PCR targeting the TCR CDR3 relied on the HTBI primer set. From the multiplex PCR reads, TCRdb called clonotypes with MiXCR, one entry per CDR3 protein. The table has over 500,000 distinct CDR3 sequences, about 45% seen once. The CDR3 has 13 residues. Trimming pared 4 bases from V and 5 bases from J, leaving 8 bases between. Looked up from germline, CDR1 is SEHNR and CDR2 is FQNEAQ (reference sequence). The V and J genes are TRBV7-9 and TRBJ2-2; the D is unclear. The clonotype comes from an adult woman with Graves' disease, either hyperthyroidism or ophthalmopathy (not recorded which). Sequencing was carried out using peripheral blood or thyroid tissue (not recorded which). CDR3: CASSYLRTGELFF. CDR3 DNA sequence: TGTGCCAGCAGCTACCTTCGGACCGGGGAGCTGTTTTTT.